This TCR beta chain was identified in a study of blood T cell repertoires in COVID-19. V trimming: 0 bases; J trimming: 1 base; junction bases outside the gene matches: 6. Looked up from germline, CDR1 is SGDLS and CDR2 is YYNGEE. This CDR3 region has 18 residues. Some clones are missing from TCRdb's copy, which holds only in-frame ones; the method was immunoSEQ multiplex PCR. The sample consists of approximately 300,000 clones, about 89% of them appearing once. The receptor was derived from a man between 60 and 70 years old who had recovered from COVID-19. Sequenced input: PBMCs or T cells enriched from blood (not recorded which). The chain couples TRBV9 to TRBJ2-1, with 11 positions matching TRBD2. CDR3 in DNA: TGTGCCAGCAGCGTAGGGACTAGCGGGCCCATTTCCTACAATGAGCAGTTCTTC. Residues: CASSVGTSGPISYNEQFF. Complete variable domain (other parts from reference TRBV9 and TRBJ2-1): DSGVTQTPKHLITATGQRVTLRCSPRSGDLSVYWYQQSLDQGLQFLIQYYNGEERAKGNILERFSAQQFPDLHSELNLSSLELGDSALYFCASSVGTSGPISYNEQFFGPGTRLTVL.